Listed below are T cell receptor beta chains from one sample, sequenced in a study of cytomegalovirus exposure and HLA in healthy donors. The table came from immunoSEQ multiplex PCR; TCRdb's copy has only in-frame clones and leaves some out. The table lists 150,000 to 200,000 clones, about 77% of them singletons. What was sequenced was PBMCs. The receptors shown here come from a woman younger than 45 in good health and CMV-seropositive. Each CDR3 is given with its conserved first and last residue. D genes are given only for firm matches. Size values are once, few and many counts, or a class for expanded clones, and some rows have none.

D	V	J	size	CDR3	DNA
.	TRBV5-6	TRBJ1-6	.	CASSLAGLPSYNSPLHF	TGTGCCAGCAGCTTAGCAGGGTTACCCTCCTATAATTCACCCCTCCACTTT
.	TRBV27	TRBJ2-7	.	CASGYREFCLF	TGTGCCAGCGGGTACAGGGAATTCTGCCTCTTC
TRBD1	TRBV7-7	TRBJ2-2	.	CASSTRGTGQNTGELFF	TGTGCTAGCAGCACACGTGGGACAGGGCAGAACACCGGGGAGCTGTTTTTT
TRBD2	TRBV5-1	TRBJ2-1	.	CASSPNRGLAGGSSYNEQFF	TGCGCCAGCAGCCCAAACCGGGGACTAGCGGGGGGGAGCTCCTACAATGAGCAGTTCTTC
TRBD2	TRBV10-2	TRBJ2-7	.	CASRWASGGEDHEQYF	TGCGCCAGCAGGTGGGCTAGCGGGGGGGAGGACCACGAGCAGTACTTC
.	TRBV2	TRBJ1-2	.	CASSDDSSHGYTF	TGTGCCAGCAGTGACGACAGTTCCCATGGCTACACCTTC
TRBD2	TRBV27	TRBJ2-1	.	CASSPSGRGEQFF	TGTGCCAGCAGCCCAAGCGGGAGGGGTGAGCAGTTCTTC
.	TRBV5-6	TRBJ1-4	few	CASSKQGGGEKLFF	TGTGCCAGCAGCAAGCAGGGAGGCGGTGAAAAACTGTTTTTT
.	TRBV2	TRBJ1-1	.	CASSSDRSEAFF	TGTGCCAGCAGCTCGGACAGAAGTGAAGCTTTCTTT
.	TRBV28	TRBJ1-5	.	CASRPPGGAHQPQHF	TGTGCCAGCAGACCTCCCGGGGGGGCGCACCAGCCCCAGCATTTT
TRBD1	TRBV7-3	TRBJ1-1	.	CASSPQGGDEAFF	TGTGCCAGCAGCCCACAGGGGGGTGATGAAGCTTTCTTT
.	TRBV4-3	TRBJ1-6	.	CASSQDYRGKSPLHF	TGCGCCAGCAGCCAAGATTACCGAGGGAAATCACCCCTCCACTTT
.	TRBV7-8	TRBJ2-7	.	CASSSRERSSYEQYF	TGTGCCAGCAGTTCCAGGGAACGGAGCTCCTACGAGCAGTACTTC
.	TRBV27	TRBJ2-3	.	CASRQGGTDTQYF	TGTGCCAGCAGACAGGGCGGCACAGATACGCAGTATTTT
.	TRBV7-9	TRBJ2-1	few	CASSFGSEQFF	TGTGCCAGCAGCTTTGGCTCCGAGCAGTTCTTC
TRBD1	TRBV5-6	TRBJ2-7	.	CASSSQGPGYEQYF	TGTGCCAGCAGCTCACAGGGGCCGGGCTACGAGCAGTACTTC
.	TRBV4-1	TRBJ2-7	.	CASSQDLLGVFEQYF	TGCGCCAGCAGCCAAGATCTGTTAGGGGTCTTCGAGCAGTACTTC
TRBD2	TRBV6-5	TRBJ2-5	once	CASSYLGGQETQYF	TGTGCCAGCAGTTACCTCGGGGGGCAAGAGACCCAGTACTTC
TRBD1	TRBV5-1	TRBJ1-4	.	CASSRQGATNEKLFF	TGCGCCAGCAGCCGACAGGGGGCAACTAATGAAAAACTGTTTTTT
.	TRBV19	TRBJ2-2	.	CASSISVAGELFF	TGTGCCAGTAGTATCTCTGTTGCCGGGGAGCTGTTTTTT
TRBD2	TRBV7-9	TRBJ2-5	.	CASSSYGLAGPQETQYF	TGTGCCAGCAGCTCATACGGACTAGCGGGACCCCAAGAGACCCAGTACTTC
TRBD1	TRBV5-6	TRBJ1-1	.	CASSWTGRITEAFF	TGTGCCAGCAGTTGGACAGGGAGAATCACTGAAGCTTTCTTT
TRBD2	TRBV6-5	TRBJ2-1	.	CASSGRDNEQFF	TGTGCCAGTAGCGGGAGGGACAATGAGCAGTTCTTC
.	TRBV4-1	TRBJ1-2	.	CASSRNNRVGYGYTF	TGCGCCAGCAGCCGGAACAACAGGGTCGGCTATGGCTACACCTTC
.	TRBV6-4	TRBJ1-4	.	CASSDGGSNEKLFF	TGTGCCAGCAGTGACGGGGGGTCTAATGAAAAACTGTTTTTT
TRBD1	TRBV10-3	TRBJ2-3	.	CAIRVGQGKDTQYF	TGTGCCATCAGAGTCGGACAGGGGAAAGATACGCAGTATTTT
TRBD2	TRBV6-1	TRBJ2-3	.	CASSALAGGEISTDTQYF	TGTGCCAGCAGTGCGCTAGCGGGGGGAGAGATTAGCACAGATACGCAGTATTTT
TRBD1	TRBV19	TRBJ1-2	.	CASQGDFYGYTF	TGTGCCAGCCAGGGGGATTTTTATGGCTACACCTTC
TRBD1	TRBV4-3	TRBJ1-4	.	CASSHGDRGGEKLFF	TGCGCCAGCAGCCACGGGGACAGGGGTGGGGAAAAACTGTTTTTT
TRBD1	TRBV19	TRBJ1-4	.	CASSSRTGTKEKLFF	TGTGCCAGTAGTTCTAGGACAGGGACGAAAGAAAAACTGTTTTTT
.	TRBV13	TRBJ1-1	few	CASSLGQGSSTEAFF	TGTGCCAGCAGCTTAGGGCAGGGAAGCAGCACTGAAGCTTTCTTT
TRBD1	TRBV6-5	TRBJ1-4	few	CASRPRQGRSELFF	TGTGCCAGCAGGCCACGACAGGGACGGTCTGAACTGTTTTTT
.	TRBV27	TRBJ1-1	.	CASGLGGINTEAFF	TGTGCCAGCGGCCTAGGGGGAATCAACACTGAAGCTTTCTTT
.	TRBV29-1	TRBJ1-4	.	CSVGGAGRGEKLFF	TGCAGCGTGGGGGGGGCAGGAAGGGGTGAAAAACTGTTTTTT
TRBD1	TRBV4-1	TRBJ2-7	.	CASSLRTGIYEQCF	TGCGCCAGCAGCCTCCGGACAGGGATCTACGAGCAGTGCTTC
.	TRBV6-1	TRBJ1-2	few	CARAGGEHGYTF	TGTGCCAGGGCGGGGGGAGAGCATGGCTACACCTTC
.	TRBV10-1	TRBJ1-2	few	CASTDNGYTF	TGCGCCAGCACGGACAATGGCTACACCTTC
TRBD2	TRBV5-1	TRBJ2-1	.	CASGPGLAGNEQFF	TGCGCCAGCGGTCCGGGACTAGCGGGCAATGAGCAGTTCTTC
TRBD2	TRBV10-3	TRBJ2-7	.	CAISEPSGIGNEQYF	TGTGCCATCAGTGAACCTAGCGGGATCGGAAACGAGCAGTACTTC
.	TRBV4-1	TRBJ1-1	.	CASSGGGNTEAFF	TGCGCCAGCAGTGGGGGAGGGAACACTGAAGCTTTCTTT
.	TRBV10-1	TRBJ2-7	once	CASSGGAGGYEQYF	TGCGCCAGCAGTGGGGGGGCAGGGGGCTACGAGCAGTACTTC
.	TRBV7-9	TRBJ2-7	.	CASSNHGRNDEQYF	TGTGCCAGCAGCAATCACGGGAGAAATGACGAGCAGTACTTC
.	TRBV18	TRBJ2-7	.	CASSPLDSSSYEQYF	TGTGCCAGCTCACCACTGGACAGTTCATCCTACGAGCAGTACTTC
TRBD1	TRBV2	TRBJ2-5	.	CASKQGATQYF	TGTGCCAGCAAACAGGGGGCGACCCAGTACTTC
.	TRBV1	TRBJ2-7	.	CTSSHLKGVAGVPYEQYF	TGCACCAGCAGCCATCTTAAGGGGGTAGCGGGGGTCCCCTACGAGCAGTACTTC
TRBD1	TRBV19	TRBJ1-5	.	CASSIAQGISNQPQHF	TGTGCCAGTAGTATAGCACAGGGGATTAGCAATCAGCCCCAGCATTTT
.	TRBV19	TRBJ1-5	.	CASTPLRTPNQPQHF	TGTGCCAGTACCCCCTTACGGACACCTAATCAGCCCCAGCATTTT
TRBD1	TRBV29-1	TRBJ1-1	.	CSVVHPGQEAFF	TGCAGCGTTGTCCACCCGGGACAGGAAGCTTTCTTT
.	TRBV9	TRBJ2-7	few	CASSVLGGNYEQYF	TGTGCCAGCAGCGTACTAGGCGGTAACTACGAGCAGTACTTC